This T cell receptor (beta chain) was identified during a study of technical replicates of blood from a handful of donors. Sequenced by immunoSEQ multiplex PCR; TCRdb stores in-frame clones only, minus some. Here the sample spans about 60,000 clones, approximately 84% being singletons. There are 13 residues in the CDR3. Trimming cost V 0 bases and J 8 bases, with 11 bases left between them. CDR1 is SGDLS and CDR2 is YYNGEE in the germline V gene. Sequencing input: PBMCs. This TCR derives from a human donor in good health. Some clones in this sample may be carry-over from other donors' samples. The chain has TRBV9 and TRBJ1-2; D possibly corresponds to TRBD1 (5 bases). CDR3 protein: CASSVGRVGGYTF. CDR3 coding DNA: TGTGCCAGCAGCGTAGGCAGGGTGGGCGGCTACACCTTC.